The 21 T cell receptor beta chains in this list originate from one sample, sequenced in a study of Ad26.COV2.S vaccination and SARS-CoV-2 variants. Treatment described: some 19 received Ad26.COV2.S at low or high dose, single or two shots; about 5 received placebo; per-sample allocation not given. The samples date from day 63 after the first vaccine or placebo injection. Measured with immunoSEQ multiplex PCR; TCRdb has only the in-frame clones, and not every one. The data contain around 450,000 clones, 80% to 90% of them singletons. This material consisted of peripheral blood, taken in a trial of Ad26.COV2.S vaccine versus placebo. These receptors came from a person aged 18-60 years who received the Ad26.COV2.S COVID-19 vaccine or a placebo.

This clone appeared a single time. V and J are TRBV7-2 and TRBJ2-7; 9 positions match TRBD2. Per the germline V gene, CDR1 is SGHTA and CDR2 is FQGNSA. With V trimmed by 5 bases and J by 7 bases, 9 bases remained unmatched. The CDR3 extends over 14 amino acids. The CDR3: CASSLSGSQREQYV. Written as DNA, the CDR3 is TGTGCCAGCAGCCTTAGCGGGAGTCAGCGGGAGCAGTACGTC.

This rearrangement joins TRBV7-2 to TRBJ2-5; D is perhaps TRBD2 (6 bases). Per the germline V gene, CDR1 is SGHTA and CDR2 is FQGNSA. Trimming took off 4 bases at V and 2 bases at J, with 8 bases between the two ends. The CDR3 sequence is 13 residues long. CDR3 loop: CASSYSGQETQYF. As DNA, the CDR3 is TGTGCCAGCAGCTACAGCGGGCAAGAGACCCAGTACTTC.

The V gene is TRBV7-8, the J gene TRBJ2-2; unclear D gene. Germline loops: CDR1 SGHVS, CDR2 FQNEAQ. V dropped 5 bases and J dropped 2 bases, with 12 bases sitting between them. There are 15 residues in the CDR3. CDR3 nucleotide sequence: TGTGCCAGCAGCCTGCGAGGTCCCAACACCGGGGAGCTGTTTTTT. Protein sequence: CASSLRGPNTGELFF.

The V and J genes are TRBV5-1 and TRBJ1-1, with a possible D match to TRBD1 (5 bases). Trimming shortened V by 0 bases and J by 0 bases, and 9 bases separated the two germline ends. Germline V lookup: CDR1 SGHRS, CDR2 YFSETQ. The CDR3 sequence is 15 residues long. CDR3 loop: CASSLEAGMNTEAFF. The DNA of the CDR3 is TGCGCCAGCAGCTTGGAGGCAGGGATGAACACTGAAGCTTTCTTT.

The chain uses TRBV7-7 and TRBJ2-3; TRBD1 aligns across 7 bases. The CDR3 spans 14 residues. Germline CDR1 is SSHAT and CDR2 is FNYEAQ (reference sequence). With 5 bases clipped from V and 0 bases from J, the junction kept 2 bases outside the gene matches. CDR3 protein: CASSRGQSTDTQYF. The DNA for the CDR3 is TGTGCCAGCAGCCGGGGACAGAGCACAGATACGCAGTATTTT. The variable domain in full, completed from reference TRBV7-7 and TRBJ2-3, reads GAGVSQSPRYKVTKRGQDVTLRCDPISSHATLYWYQQALGQGPEFLTYFNYEAQPDKSGLPSDRFSAERPEGSISTLTIQRTEQRDSAMYRCASSRGQSTDTQYFGPGTRLTVL.

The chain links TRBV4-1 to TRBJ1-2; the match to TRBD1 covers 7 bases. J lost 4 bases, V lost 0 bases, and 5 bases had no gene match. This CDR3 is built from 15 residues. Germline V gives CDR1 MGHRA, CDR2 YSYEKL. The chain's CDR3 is CASSQDKTGAYGYTF. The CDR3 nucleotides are TGCGCCAGCAGCCAAGACAAAACAGGGGCCTATGGCTACACCTTC.

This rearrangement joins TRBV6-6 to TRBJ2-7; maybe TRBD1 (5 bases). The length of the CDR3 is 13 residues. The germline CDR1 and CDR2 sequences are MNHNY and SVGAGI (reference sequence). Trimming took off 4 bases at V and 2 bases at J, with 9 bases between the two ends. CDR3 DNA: TGTGCCAGCAGTTGGCCAGGGACCTACGAGCAGTACTTC. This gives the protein CASSWPGTYEQYF.

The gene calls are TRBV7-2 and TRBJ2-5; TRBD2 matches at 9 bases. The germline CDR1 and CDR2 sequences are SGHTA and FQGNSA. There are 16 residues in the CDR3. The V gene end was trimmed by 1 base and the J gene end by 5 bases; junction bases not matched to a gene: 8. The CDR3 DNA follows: TGTGCCAGCAGCTTAGTAGGCGGGGGGGCTTGGGAGACCCAGTACTTC. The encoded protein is CASSLVGGGAWETQYF. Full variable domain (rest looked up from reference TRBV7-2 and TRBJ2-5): GAGVSQSPSNKVTEKGKDVELRCDPISGHTALYWYRQSLGQGLEFLIYFQGNSAPDKSGLPSDRFSAERTGGSVSTLTIQRTQQEDSAVYLCASSLVGGGAWETQYFGPGTRLLVL.

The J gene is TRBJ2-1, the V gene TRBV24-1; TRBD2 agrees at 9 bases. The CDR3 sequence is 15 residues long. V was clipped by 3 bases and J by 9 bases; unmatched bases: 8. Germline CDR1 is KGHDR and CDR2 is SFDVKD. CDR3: CATSDIAGVSGEQFF. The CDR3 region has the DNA TGTGCCACCAGTGATATAGCGGGAGTTTCTGGTGAGCAGTTCTTC.

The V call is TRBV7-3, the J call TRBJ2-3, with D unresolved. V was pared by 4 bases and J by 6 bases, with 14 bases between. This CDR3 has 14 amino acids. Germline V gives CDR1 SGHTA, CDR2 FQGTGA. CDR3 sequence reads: CASSSSVNSDTQYF. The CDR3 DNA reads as TGTGCCAGCAGCTCAAGCGTAAACTCCGATACGCAGTATTTT. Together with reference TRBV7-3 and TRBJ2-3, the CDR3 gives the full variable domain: GAGVSQTPSNKVTEKGKYVELRCDPISGHTALYWYRQSLGQGPEFLIYFQGTGAADDSGLPNDRFFAVRPEGSVSTLKIQRTERGDSAVYLCASSSSVNSDTQYFGPGTRLTVL.

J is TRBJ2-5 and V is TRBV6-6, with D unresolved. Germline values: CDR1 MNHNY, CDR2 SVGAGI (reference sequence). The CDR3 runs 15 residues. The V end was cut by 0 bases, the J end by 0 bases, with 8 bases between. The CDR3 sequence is CASSYSDHHQETQYF. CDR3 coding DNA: TGTGCCAGCAGTTACTCTGACCACCACCAAGAGACCCAGTACTTC.

The CDR3 loop is CASSLRTGLETGRGNTIYF. The CDR3 DNA reads as TGTGCCAGCAGCTTACGGACCGGACTTGAGACAGGGCGAGGAAACACCATATATTTT. V and J are TRBV11-2 and TRBJ1-3, with 7 bases aligning to TRBD1. Germline V gene data show CDR1 as SGHAT and CDR2 as FQNNGV. V gave up 2 bases and J gave up 4 bases; unmatched junction bases: 17. This CDR3 region has 19 residues.

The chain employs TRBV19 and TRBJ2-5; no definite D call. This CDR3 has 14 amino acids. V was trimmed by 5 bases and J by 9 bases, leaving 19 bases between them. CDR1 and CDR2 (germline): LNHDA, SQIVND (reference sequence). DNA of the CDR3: TGTGCCAGTAGTCCCCCTAGGGCCTGGGCGGCCCAGTACTTC. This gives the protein CASSPPRAWAAQYF.

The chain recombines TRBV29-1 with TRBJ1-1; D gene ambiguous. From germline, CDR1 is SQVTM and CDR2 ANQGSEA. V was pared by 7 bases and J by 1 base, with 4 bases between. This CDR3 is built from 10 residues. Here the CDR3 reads CSAWNTEAFF. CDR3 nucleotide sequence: TGCAGCGCCTGGAACACTGAAGCTTTCTTT.

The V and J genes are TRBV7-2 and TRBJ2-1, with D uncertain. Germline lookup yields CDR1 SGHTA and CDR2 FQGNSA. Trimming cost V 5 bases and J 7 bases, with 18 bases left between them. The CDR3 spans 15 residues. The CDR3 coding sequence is TGTGCCAGCAGCCCCCAGGTGGCAGAAACTAATGAGCAGTTCTTC. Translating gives CASSPQVAETNEQFF.

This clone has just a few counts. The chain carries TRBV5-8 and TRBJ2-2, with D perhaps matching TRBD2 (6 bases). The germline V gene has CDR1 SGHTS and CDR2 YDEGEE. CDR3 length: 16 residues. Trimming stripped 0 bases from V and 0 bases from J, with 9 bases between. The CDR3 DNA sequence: TGTGCCAGCAGCTTGGATACGGGGGCGAACACCGGGGAGCTGTTTTTT. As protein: CASSLDTGANTGELFF.

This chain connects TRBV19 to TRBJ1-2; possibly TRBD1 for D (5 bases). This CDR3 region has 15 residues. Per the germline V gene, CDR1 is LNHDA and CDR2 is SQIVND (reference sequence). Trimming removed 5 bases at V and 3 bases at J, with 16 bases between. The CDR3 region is CASSPWDAPDYGYTF. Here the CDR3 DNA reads TGTGCCAGTAGTCCGTGGGACGCCCCGGACTATGGCTACACCTTC.

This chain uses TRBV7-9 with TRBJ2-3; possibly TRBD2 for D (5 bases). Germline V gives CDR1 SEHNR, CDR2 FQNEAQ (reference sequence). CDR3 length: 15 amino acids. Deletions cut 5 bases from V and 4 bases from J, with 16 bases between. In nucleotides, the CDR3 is TGTGCCAGCAGCGAAAACGATCGGGGTCCAGATACGCAGTATTTT. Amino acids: CASSENDRGPDTQYF.

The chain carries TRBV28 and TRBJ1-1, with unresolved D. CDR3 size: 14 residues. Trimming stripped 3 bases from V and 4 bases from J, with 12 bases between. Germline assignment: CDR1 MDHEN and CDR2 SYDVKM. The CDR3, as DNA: TGTGCCAGCAGTTTCTACCAACCGGGCACTGAAGCTTTCTTT. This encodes CASSFYQPGTEAFF. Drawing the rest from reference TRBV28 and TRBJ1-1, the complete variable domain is DVKVTQSSRYLVKRTGEKVFLECVQDMDHENMFWYRQDPGLGLRLIYFSYDVKMKEKGDIPEGYSVSREKKERFSLILESASTNQTSMYLCASSFYQPGTEAFFGQGTRLTVV.

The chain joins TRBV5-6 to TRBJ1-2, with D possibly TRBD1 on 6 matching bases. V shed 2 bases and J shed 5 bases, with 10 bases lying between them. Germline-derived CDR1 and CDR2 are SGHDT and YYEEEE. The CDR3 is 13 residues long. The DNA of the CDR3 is TGTGCCAGCAGCTTTCTCGGGACATATGGCTACACCTTC. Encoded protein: CASSFLGTYGYTF.

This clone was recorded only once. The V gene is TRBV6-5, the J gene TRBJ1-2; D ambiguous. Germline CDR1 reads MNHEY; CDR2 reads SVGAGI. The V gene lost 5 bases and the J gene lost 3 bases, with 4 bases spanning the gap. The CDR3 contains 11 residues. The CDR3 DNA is TGTGCCAGCAGTAAACACTATGGCTACACCTTC. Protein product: CASSKHYGYTF.